What follows is one T cell receptor beta chain and its context. Antigen specificity is unknown. Using RNA template, CDR3s of TCR alpha and beta were amplified with iRepertoire arm-PCR. Tissue mRNA or PBMC total RNA, roughly 85-450 ng, went into one-step reverse transcription and amplification. MiXCR, run by TCRdb on the multiplex PCR reads, gives a single entry per CDR3 protein. The sample includes about 130,000 distinct CDR3 sequences, around 25% of them seen just once. The data originate from a study of glioma-infiltrating T cells. Study findings and constraints: CDR3 overlap between tissue and blood was very small.

V lost 5 bases and J 1 base, leaving 15 bases between the germline ends. The CDR3 runs 16 residues. Sequencing was performed on glioma tissue, nonneoplastic brain tissue, or PBMCs (not recorded which). The rearrangement uses TRBV12-3 or TRBV12-4 and TRBJ1-5; a weak D match, TRBD1 (5 bases). This receptor was taken from a human donor with low-grade glioma or glioblastoma, undergoing nonglioma brain surgery, or in good health (not recorded which). The CDR3 region has the DNA TGTGCCAGCAGTCCCGAGGGAGGGGTGAGCAATCAGCCCCAGCATTTT. It yields the protein CASSPEGGVSNQPQHF.